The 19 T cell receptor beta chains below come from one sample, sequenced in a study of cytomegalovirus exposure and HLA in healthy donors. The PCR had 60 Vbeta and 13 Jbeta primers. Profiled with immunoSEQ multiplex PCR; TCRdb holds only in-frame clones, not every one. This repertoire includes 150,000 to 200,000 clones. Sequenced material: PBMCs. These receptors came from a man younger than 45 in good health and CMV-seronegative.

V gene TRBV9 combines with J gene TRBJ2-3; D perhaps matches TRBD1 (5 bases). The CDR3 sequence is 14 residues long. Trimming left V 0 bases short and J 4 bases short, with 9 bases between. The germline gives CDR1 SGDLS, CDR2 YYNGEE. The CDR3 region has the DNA TGTGCCAGCAGCGTAGCGGTAGGGGCAGATACGCAGTATTTT. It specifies CASSVAVGADTQYF.

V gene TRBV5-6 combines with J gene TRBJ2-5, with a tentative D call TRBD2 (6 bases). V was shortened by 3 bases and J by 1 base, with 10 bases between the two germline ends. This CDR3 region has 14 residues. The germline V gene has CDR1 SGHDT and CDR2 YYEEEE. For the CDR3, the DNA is TGTGCCAGCAGCTCCGGGACTCTCCAAGAGACCCAGTACTTC. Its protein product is CASSSGTLQETQYF.

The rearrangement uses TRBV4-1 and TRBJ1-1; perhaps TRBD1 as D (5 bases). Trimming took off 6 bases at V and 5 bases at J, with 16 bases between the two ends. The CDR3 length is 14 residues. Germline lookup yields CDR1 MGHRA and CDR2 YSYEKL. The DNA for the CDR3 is TGCGCCAGCAGTCTCCAGGGTAGGGGAACTGAAGCTTTCTTT. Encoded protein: CASSLQGRGTEAFF.

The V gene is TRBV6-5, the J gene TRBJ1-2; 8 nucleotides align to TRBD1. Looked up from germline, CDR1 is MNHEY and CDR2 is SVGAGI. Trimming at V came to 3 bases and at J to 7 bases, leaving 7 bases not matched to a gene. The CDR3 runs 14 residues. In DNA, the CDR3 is TGTGCCAGCAGTTATTCCTCAGGGGGCCCTGGCTACACCTTC. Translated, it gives CASSYSSGGPGYTF.

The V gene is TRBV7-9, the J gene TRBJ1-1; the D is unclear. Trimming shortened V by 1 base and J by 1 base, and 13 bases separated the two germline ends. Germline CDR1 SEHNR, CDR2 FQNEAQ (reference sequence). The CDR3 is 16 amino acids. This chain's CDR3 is CASSLVLRERNTEAFF. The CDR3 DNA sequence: TGTGCCAGCAGCTTAGTCTTGAGGGAACGGAACACTGAAGCTTTCTTT.

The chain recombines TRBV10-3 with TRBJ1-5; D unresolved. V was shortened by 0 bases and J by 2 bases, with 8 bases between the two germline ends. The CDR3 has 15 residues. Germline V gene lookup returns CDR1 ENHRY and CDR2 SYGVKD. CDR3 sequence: CAISESFEGNQPQHF. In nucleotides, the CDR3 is TGTGCCATCAGTGAGTCGTTCGAGGGCAATCAGCCCCAGCATTTT.

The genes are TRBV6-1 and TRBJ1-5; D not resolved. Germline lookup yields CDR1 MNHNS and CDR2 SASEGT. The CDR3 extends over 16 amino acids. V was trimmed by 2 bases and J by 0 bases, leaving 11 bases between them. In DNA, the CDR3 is TGTGCCAGCAGTGAAAGGCGGGCAGATAGCAATCAGCCCCAGCATTTT. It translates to CASSERRADSNQPQHF.

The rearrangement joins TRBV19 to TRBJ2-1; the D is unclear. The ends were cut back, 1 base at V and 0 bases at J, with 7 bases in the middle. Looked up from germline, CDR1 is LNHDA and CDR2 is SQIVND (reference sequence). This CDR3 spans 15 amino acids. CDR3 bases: TGTGCCAGTAGTATAGGAGTCGGCTCCTACAATGAGCAGTTCTTC. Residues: CASSIGVGSYNEQFF. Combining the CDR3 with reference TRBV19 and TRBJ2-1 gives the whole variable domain DGGITQSPKYLFRKEGQNVTLSCEQNLNHDAMYWYRQDPGQGLRLIYYSQIVNDFQKGDIAEGYSVSREKKESFPLTVTSAQKNPTAFYLCASSIGVGSYNEQFFGPGTRLTVL.

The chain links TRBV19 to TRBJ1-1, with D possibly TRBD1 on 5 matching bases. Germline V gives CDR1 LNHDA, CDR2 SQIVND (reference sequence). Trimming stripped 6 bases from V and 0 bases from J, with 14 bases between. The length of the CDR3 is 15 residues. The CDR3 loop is CASSLGAGLNTEAFF. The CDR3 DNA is TGTGCCAGTAGCCTTGGGGCAGGGCTGAACACTGAAGCTTTCTTT.

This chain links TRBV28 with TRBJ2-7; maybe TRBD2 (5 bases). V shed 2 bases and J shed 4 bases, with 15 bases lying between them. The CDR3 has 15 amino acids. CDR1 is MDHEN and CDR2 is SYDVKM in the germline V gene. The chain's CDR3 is CASSLGGYFSYEQYF. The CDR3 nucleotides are TGTGCCAGCAGTTTAGGCGGGTACTTTTCTTACGAGCAGTACTTC.

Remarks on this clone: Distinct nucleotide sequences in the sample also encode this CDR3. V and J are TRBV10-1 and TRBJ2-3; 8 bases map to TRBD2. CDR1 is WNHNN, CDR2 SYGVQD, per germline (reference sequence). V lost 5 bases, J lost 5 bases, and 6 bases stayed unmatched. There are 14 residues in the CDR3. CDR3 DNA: TGCGCCAGCAGTATCGGGGGGGCCCAAGATACGCAGTATTTT. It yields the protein CASSIGGAQDTQYF.

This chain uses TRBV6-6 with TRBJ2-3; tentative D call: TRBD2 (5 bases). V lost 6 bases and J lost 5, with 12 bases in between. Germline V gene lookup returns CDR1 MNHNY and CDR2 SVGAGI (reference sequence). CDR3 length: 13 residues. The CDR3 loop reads CASRGIGVDTQYF. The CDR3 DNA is TGTGCCAGCAGGGGGATCGGGGTAGATACGCAGTATTTT.

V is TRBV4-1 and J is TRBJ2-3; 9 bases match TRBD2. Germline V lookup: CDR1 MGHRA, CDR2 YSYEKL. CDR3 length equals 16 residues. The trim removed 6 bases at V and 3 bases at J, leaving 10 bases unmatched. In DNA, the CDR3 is TGCGCCAGCAGATACTTGACTAGCGGACCGACAGATACGCAGTATTTT. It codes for CASRYLTSGPTDTQYF.

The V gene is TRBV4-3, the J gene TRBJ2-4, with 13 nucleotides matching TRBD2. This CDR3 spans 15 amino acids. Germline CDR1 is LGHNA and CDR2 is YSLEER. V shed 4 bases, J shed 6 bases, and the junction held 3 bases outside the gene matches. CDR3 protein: CASSRTSGGGNIQYF. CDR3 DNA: TGCGCCAGCAGCCGTACTAGCGGGGGGGGAAACATTCAGTACTTC.

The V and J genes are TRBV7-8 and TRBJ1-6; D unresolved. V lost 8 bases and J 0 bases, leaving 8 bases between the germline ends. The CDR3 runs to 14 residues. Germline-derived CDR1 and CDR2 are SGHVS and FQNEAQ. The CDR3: CASRRSSYNSPLHF. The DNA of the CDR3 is TGTGCCAGCCGGCGGAGCTCCTATAATTCACCCCTCCACTTT.

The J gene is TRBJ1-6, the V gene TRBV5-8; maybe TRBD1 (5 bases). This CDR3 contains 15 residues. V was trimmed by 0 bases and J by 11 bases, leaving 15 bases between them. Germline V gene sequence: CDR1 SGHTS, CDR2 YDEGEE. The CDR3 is CASSLGAGYQTPLHF. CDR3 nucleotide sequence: TGTGCCAGCAGCTTGGGGGCAGGGTATCAGACACCCCTCCACTTT.

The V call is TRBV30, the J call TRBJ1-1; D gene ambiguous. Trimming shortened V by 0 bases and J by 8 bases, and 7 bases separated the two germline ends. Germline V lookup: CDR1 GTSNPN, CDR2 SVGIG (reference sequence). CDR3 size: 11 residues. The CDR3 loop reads CAWSVGHEAFF. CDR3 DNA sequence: TGTGCCTGGAGTGTTGGGCACGAAGCTTTCTTT.

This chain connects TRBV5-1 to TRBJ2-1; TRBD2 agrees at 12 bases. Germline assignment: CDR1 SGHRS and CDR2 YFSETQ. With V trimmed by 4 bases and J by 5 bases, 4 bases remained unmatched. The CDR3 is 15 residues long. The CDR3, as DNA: TGCGCCAGCAGCCCGAGACTAGCGGGAGACAATGAGCAGTTCTTC. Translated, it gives CASSPRLAGDNEQFF.

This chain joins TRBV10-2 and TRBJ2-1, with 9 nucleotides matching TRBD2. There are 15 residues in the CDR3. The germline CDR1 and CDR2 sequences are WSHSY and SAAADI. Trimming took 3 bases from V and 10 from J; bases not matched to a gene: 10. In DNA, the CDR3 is TGCGCCAGCAGTGAAGCGGGGGGACCACAACAGGAGCAGTTCTTC. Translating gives CASSEAGGPQQEQFF.